This TCR beta chain emerged from a study of tumor-infiltrating lymphocytes in primary liver carcinoma. Points from the study as a whole: Pairs of tumor regions overlapped more than tumor-adjacent and tumor-blood pairs did.

Concerning this clonotype itself: The antigen is unknown.

Both blood RNA, taken from unsorted whole blood, and germline DNA were extracted. HBV chronically infected the treatment-naive patients. Investigators obtained roughly 3.9 milliliters of peripheral blood ahead of surgery. CDR1 and CDR2 from the germline V gene are MNHNY and SVGAGI (reference sequence). After removal of 8 bases from V and 4 bases from J, the junction contained 9 bases not matched to a gene. This CDR3 contains 15 residues. TCR beta cDNA was prepared out of approximately 470 ng total RNA by means of a constant-region primer. Three rounds of nested multiplex PCR with slightly modified ARM-PCR produced TCR beta libraries. TRBV1-TRBV30 forward and Cbeta reverse primers drove the first two approximately 10-cycle rounds. A single record per CDR3 protein comes from TCRdb applying MiXCR to the multiplex PCR reads. Found here are about 320,000 distinct CDR3 sequences, 50% to 60% of them singletons; the top ten hold about 15%.

Specimen: peripheral blood. The chain has TRBV6-6 and TRBJ2-1; TRBD2 matches at 9 bases. The clonotype originates from a woman aged 25 to 39 with primary liver carcinoma and hepatitis B virus infection. The chain's CDR3 is CASRLLAGSYNEQFF. In DNA form, the CDR3 reads TGTGCCAGCCGCCTACTAGCGGGTTCGTACAATGAGCAGTTCTTC.